The 25 T cell receptor beta chains below were found in one sample sequenced in a study of CD8 T cells in Susac syndrome. Random hexamers primed reverse transcription of about 0.45 to 1 ug RNA. TCRdb processed the immunoSEQ multiplex PCR reads anew with MiXCR; each CDR3 protein has one entry. The sample lists roughly 140,000 distinct CDR3 sequences; about 95% were seen once. The sample was CD8+ T cells from PBMCs. These receptor sequences come from a human donor with multiple sclerosis.

The chain joins TRBV3-1 to TRBJ2-7; perhaps TRBD2 as D (6 bases). CDR3 length: 15 amino acids. V dropped 0 bases and J dropped 0 bases, with 9 bases sitting between them. CDR1 and CDR2 from the germline V gene are LGHDT and YNNKEL (reference sequence). The chain's CDR3 is CASSQDPGVSYEQYV. The CDR3 coding sequence is TGTGCCAGCAGCCAAGATCCGGGAGTCTCCTACGAGCAGTACGTC.

This chain uses TRBV5-1 with TRBJ2-1, with D perhaps matching TRBD1 or TRBD2 (6 bases each). CDR1 is SGHRS and CDR2 is YFSETQ in the germline V gene. The V gene lost 4 bases and the J gene lost 7 bases, with 18 bases spanning the gap. This CDR3 comprises 15 residues. The CDR3 reads CASSPRRGLGNEQFF. CDR3 in DNA: TGCGCCAGCAGCCCCAGACGGGGGCTGGGAAATGAGCAGTTCTTC.

J is TRBJ2-7 and V is TRBV29-1, with a weak D call TRBD2 (5 bases). Trimming pared 5 bases from V and 2 bases from J, leaving 10 bases between. Looked up from germline, CDR1 is SQVTM and CDR2 is ANQGSEA. This CDR3 spans 12 amino acids. Here the CDR3 reads CSVRDGTYEQYF. In DNA, the CDR3 is TGCAGCGTTCGGGATGGCACCTACGAGCAGTACTTC.

This clonotype was detected only once. This rearrangement joins TRBV7-6 to TRBJ1-1, with D uncertain. The length of the CDR3 is 17 residues. Germline CDR1 reads SGHVS; CDR2 reads FNYEAQ. V was trimmed by 2 bases and J by 1 base, leaving 17 bases between them. CDR3 residues: CASSLYPPQRANTEAFF. For the CDR3, the DNA is TGTGCCAGCAGCTTATATCCCCCACAGAGGGCGAACACTGAAGCTTTCTTT. The whole variable domain, remainder taken from reference TRBV7-6 and TRBJ1-1, is GAGVSQSPRYKVTKRGQDVALRCDPISGHVSLYWYRQALGQGPEFLTYFNYEAQQDKSGLPNDRFSAERPEGSISTLTIQRTEQRDSAMYRCASSLYPPQRANTEAFFGQGTRLTVV.

This clonotype has more than one count but fewer than ten. The chain has TRBV18 and TRBJ2-5; 8 bases agree with TRBD2. CDR3 length: 13 amino acids. In germline, CDR1 is KGHSH, CDR2 LQKENI. V lost 3 bases, J lost 5 bases, and 2 bases stayed unmatched. The CDR3 DNA follows: TGTGCCAGCTCACCGGGACTAGAGGAGACCCAGTACTTC. Protein sequence: CASSPGLEETQYF.

A single count supports this clonotype. V usage is TRBV20-1 and J usage is TRBJ2-2, with D unclear. The germline V and J ends were trimmed by 6 bases and 0 bases, with 8 bases remaining between them. Germline assignment: CDR1 DFQATT and CDR2 SNEGSKA (reference sequence). The CDR3 runs to 13 residues. Here the CDR3 reads CSAMVANTGELFF. The DNA of the CDR3 is TGCAGTGCAATGGTAGCGAACACCGGGGAGCTGTTTTTT.

The rearrangement joins TRBV14 to TRBJ2-3, with TRBD2 identical over 10 bases. With 1 base clipped from V and 0 bases from J, the junction kept 7 bases outside the gene matches. Germline assignment: CDR1 SGHDN and CDR2 FVKESK. The CDR3 loop spans 18 amino acids. This chain's CDR3 is CASSQGTSGRMSTDTQYF. CDR3 nucleotide sequence: TGTGCCAGCAGCCAAGGGACTAGCGGCCGAATGAGCACAGATACGCAGTATTTT. The whole variable domain, filled in from reference TRBV14 and TRBJ2-3, reads EAGVTQFPSHSVIEKGQTVTLRCDPISGHDNLYWYRRVMGKEIKFLLHFVKESKQDESGMPNNRFLAERTGGTYSTLKVQPAELEDSGVYFCASSQGTSGRMSTDTQYFGPGTRLTVL.

The chain employs TRBV2 and TRBJ2-1, with TRBD2 matching 7 bases. In germline, CDR1 is SNHLY, CDR2 FYNNEI. The junction had 3 bases not matched to a gene; V was cut back by 4 bases and J by 0 bases. CDR3 size: 15 residues. In DNA, the CDR3 is TGTGCCAGCAGTGCGCGGGGGAGCTCCTACAATGAGCAGTTCTTC. It specifies CASSARGSSYNEQFF.

The V gene is TRBV12-3 or TRBV12-4, the J gene TRBJ1-1; 10 nucleotides agree with TRBD1. Losses at the gene ends were 6 bases for V and 8 bases for J; bases not matched to a gene: 3. CDR3 length: 12 residues. Here the CDR3 reads CASRATGGEAFF. The CDR3 DNA reads as TGTGCCAGCAGGGCGACAGGGGGCGAAGCTTTCTTT.

The chain is built from TRBV14 and TRBJ2-7, with a possible D match to TRBD2 (7 bases). This CDR3 is built from 13 residues. Germline CDR1 SGHDN, CDR2 FVKESK. Between the trimmed V and J ends, which lost 4 bases and 3 bases, there was a span of 10 bases. CDR3 coding DNA: TGTGCCAGCAGCCCCGGGGGGCACTACGAGCAGTACGTC. Protein product: CASSPGGHYEQYV.

J is TRBJ2-3 and V is TRBV27, with 8 bases aligning to TRBD1. The CDR3 has 16 amino acids. Germline V CDR1 and CDR2: MNHEY, SMNVEV (reference sequence). V lost 6 bases, J lost 4 bases, and 12 bases stayed unmatched. The CDR3 sequence: CASRIQGASWSDTQYF. The DNA for the CDR3 is TGTGCCAGCAGAATCCAGGGGGCATCTTGGTCAGATACGCAGTATTTT.

The J gene is TRBJ2-7, the V gene TRBV2; 7 nucleotides match TRBD2. Germline V gene sequence: CDR1 SNHLY, CDR2 FYNNEI. Unmatched junction bases numbered 12, after V lost 9 bases and J lost 4 bases. The CDR3 consists of 14 residues. As DNA, the CDR3 is TGTGCCAGTCAGACTAGCCGCACGGGATACGAGCAGTACTTC. Protein sequence: CASQTSRTGYEQYF.

This sequence joins TRBV27 and TRBJ1-2; 10 bases line up with TRBD1. Germline V CDR1 and CDR2: MNHEY, SMNVEV (reference sequence). This CDR3 has 15 amino acids. With 5 bases clipped from V and 5 bases from J, the junction kept 8 bases outside the gene matches. The CDR3 region has the DNA TGTGCCAGCAGTCTTCGTGGGACAGGGGTTTATGGCTACACCTTC. Amino acids: CASSLRGTGVYGYTF.

This chain links TRBV3-1 with TRBJ1-2; D is perhaps TRBD1 (6 bases). The V and J ends lost 3 bases and 6 bases respectively, with 8 bases between them. The CDR3 runs to 12 residues. In germline, CDR1 is LGHDT, CDR2 YNNKEL (reference sequence). This chain's CDR3 is CASSQGADGYTF. CDR3 coding DNA: TGTGCCAGCAGCCAGGGGGCGGATGGCTACACCTTC.

V is TRBV12-3 or TRBV12-4 and J is TRBJ2-1; no reliable D call. V lost 0 bases and J lost 8, with 5 bases in between. CDR3 size: 12 residues. The CDR3, as DNA: TGTGCCAGCAGTTTAGCCCGGCATGAGCAGTTCTTC. Its protein product is CASSLARHEQFF.

The chain links TRBV27 to TRBJ2-1; TRBD2 matches 10 bases. CDR3 length equals 16 residues. The ends lost 6 bases at V and 6 bases at J; junction bases unmatched: 11. Per germline, CDR1 MNHEY and CDR2 SMNVEV (reference sequence). The CDR3 nucleotides are TGTGCCAGCAGCCACCCCTCTAGCGGGGGAACCAATGAGCAGTTCTTC. This codes for CASSHPSSGGTNEQFF.

The chain recombines TRBV11-2 with TRBJ2-6; D is ambiguous. The V and J ends lost 2 bases and 0 bases respectively, with 8 bases between them. This CDR3 has 16 residues. The germline V gene encodes CDR1 SGHAT and CDR2 FQNNGV. The DNA of the CDR3 is TGTGCCAGCAGCTTAATCGGCAACTCTGGGGCCAACGTCCTGACTTTC. This gives the protein CASSLIGNSGANVLTF.

This clonotype was counted only a few times. The rearrangement links TRBV30 to TRBJ2-1; D unresolved. Germline V gives CDR1 GTSNPN, CDR2 SVGIG (reference sequence). The CDR3 consists of 10 residues. The V and J ends lost 2 bases and 7 bases respectively, with 3 bases between them. The CDR3 nucleotides read TGTGCCTGGAGTTCTAATGAGCAGTTCTTC. Its translation is CAWSSNEQFF.

J is TRBJ2-1 and V is TRBV27; D not certain. The ends were cut back, 0 bases at V and 8 bases at J, with 14 bases in the middle. The germline gives CDR1 MNHEY, CDR2 SMNVEV (reference sequence). The CDR3 is 15 amino acids. DNA of the CDR3: TGTGCCAGCAGTTTATCGGGCACTTCTGGCGATGAGCAGTTCTTC. Encoded protein: CASSLSGTSGDEQFF.

V and J are TRBV20-1 and TRBJ2-7; possible D gene TRBD2, 5 bases. Per the germline V gene, CDR1 is DFQATT and CDR2 is SNEGSKA (reference sequence). The CDR3 runs 13 residues. Trimming removed 7 bases at V and 2 bases at J, with 15 bases between. The CDR3 here is CSGREQRPYEQYF. In DNA form, the CDR3 reads TGCAGTGGTCGGGAACAGCGACCCTACGAGCAGTACTTC.

The V gene is TRBV11-2, the J gene TRBJ2-3; 8 bases align to TRBD2. CDR1 is SGHAT, CDR2 FQNNGV, per germline. J lost 2 bases, V lost 7 bases, and 11 bases had no gene match. The CDR3 is 16 residues long. The CDR3 DNA reads TGTGCCAGCACCTCGGAGCGGGGGCCGCCCACAGATACGCAGTATTTT. This encodes CASTSERGPPTDTQYF.

This clonotype is a singleton in its sample. This rearrangement joins TRBV12-5 to TRBJ1-1; D not resolved. Trimming cost V 6 bases and J 8 bases, with 7 bases left between them. CDR1 LGHNT and CDR2 FRNRAP come from the germline V gene. The CDR3 sequence is 10 residues long. The CDR3 DNA sequence: TGTGCTAGTGGGGAGCAGGAAGCTTTCTTT. Translation gives CASGEQEAFF. Drawing the rest from reference TRBV12-5 and TRBJ1-1, the complete variable domain is DARVTQTPRHKVTEMGQEVTMRCQPILGHNTVFWYRQTMMQGLELLAYFRNRAPLDDSGMPKDRFSAEMPDATLATLKIQPSEPRDSAVYFCASGEQEAFFGQGTRLTVV.

V and J are TRBV7-9 and TRBJ1-2; D is uncertain. Trimming left V 3 bases short and J 3 bases short, with 8 bases between. Per the germline V gene, CDR1 is SEHNR and CDR2 is FQNEAQ (reference sequence). CDR3 size: 13 residues. The CDR3 loop reads CASSFSPHYGYTF. In DNA form, the CDR3 reads TGTGCCAGCAGCTTCAGTCCTCACTATGGCTACACCTTC.

The rearrangement joins TRBV19 to TRBJ2-7; TRBD2 matches 7 bases. The V gene end was trimmed by 2 bases and the J gene end by 2 bases; junction bases not matched to a gene: 6. CDR3 size: 15 residues. Germline CDR1 is LNHDA and CDR2 is SQIVND (reference sequence). CDR3 loop: CASSILWGGTYEQYF. CDR3 DNA sequence: TGTGCCAGTAGTATACTATGGGGAGGGACCTACGAGCAGTACTTC. Looking up the rest from reference TRBV19 and TRBJ2-7 gives the full variable domain: DGGITQSPKYLFRKEGQNVTLSCEQNLNHDAMYWYRQDPGQGLRLIYYSQIVNDFQKGDIAEGYSVSREKKESFPLTVTSAQKNPTAFYLCASSILWGGTYEQYFGPGTRLTVT.

This chain links TRBV12-5 with TRBJ2-7; D is possibly TRBD1 (6 bases). This CDR3 contains 16 residues. The germline CDR1 and CDR2 sequences are LGHNT and FRNRAP. The V and J ends lost 6 bases and 3 bases respectively, with 21 bases between them. CDR3 nucleotide sequence: TGTGCTAGTGGCCCGGGACACCTCGGGACCCTCTACGAGCAGTACGTC. This translates into CASGPGHLGTLYEQYV.